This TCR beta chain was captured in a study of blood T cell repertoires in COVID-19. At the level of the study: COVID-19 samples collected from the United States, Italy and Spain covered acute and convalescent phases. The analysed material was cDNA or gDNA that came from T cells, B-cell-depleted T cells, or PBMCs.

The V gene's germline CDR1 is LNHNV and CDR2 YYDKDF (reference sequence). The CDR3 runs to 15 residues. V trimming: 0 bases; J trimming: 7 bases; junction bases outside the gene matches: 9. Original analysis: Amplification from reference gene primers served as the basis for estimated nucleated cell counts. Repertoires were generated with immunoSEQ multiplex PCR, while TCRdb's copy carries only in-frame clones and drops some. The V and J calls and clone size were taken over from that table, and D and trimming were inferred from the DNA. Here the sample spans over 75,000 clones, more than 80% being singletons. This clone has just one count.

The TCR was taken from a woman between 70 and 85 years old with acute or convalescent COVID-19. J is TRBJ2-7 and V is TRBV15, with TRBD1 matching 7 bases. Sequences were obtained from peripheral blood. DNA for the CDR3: TGTGCCACCAGCAGAGAAGCACAGGGGTTGGGGGAGCAGTACTTC. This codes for CATSREAQGLGEQYF. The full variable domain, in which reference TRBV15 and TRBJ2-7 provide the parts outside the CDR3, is DAMVIQNPRYQVTQFGKPVTLSCSQTLNHNVMYWYQQKSSQAPKLLFHYYDKDFNNEADTPDNFQSRRPNTSFCFLDIRSPGLGDTAMYLCATSREAQGLGEQYFGPGTRLTVT.